The rows below give T cell receptor beta chains drawn from one sample of a study of T cells in tuberculosis. Sequencing used immunoSEQ multiplex PCR; TCRdb keeps in-frame clones, though not all of them. This sample carries 60,000 or so clones, approximately 80% of them seen once, and the ten largest clones take about 13%. Material for sequencing was CD1b-GMM tetramer-negative cells sorted from PBMCs. These receptors were taken from an adult woman with latent tuberculosis. CDR3s include the opening cysteine and the closing phenylalanine or tryptophan. The D gene is left open where the match is weak. Part of the rows lack a size; the others show once, few, many or a class for expanded clones.

TRBJ2-6 TRBV30 NA TRBD1 CAWRRDRAVSGANVLTF TGTGCCTGGCGCCGGGACAGGGCTGTCTCTGGGGCCAACGTCCTGACTTTC
TRBJ2-2 TRBV5-1 NA NA CASSLDGRAAGELFF TGCGCCAGCAGCTTGGACGGGAGAGCCGCCGGGGAGCTGTTTTTT
TRBJ2-1 TRBV11-3 once TRBD2 CASSFSGSSYNEQFF TGTGCCAGCAGCTTTAGCGGGAGCTCCTACAATGAGCAGTTCTTC
TRBJ1-5 TRBV28 NA NA CASSPLKAGPQHF TGTGCCAGCAGTCCCCTAAAGGCAGGGCCCCAGCATTTT
TRBJ1-6 TRBV11-2 NA NA CASSFGGHINSPLHF TGTGCCAGCAGCTTTGGGGGACACATAAATTCACCCCTCCACTTT
TRBJ2-1 TRBV28 NA TRBD2 CASNLFTSGDNEQFF TGTGCCAGCAATCTTTTTACTAGCGGAGACAATGAGCAGTTCTTC
TRBJ2-3 TRBV10-1 NA NA CARNWRTRSTDTQYF TGCGCCAGGAATTGGCGGACAAGGAGCACAGATACGCAGTATTTT
TRBJ2-7 TRBV2 NA NA CASSGGYEQYF TGTGCCAGCAGTGGCGGCTACGAGCAGTACTTC
TRBJ1-5 TRBV28 NA NA CASTPGVQPQHF TGTGCCAGCACACCAGGGGTGCAGCCCCAGCATTTT
TRBJ2-3 TRBV5-6 NA NA CASSLAGPGEWGTDTQYF TGTGCCAGCAGCTTGGCAGGACCCGGGGAGTGGGGCACAGATACGCAGTATTTT
TRBJ1-2 TRBV28 NA TRBD1 CASSSPGTGGNYGYTF TGTGCCAGCAGTTCCCCGGGGACAGGGGGTAACTATGGCTACACCTTC
TRBJ2-7 TRBV6-1 NA TRBD2 CASTPGASGRDEQYF TGTGCCAGCACCCCAGGGGCTAGCGGGAGAGACGAGCAGTACTTC
TRBJ2-1 TRBV7-9 NA TRBD2 CASSYGTSGRGLIF TGTGCCAGCAGCTACGGGACTAGCGGGAGGGGGCTAATCTTC
TRBJ1-2 TRBV18 NA NA CASSPGEAYGYTF TGTGCCAGCTCACCTGGGGAGGCCTATGGCTACACCTTC
TRBJ2-3 TRBV25-1 NA TRBD1 CASSDPTGWGTDTQYF TGTGCCAGCAGTGACCCGACAGGGTGGGGCACAGATACGCAGTATTTT
TRBJ1-5 TRBV15 NA NA CATSSPVPSNQPQHF TGTGCCACCAGCAGTCCAGTTCCTAGCAATCAGCCCCAGCATTTT
TRBJ2-5 TRBV19 NA NA CASRRDLAGETQYF TGTGCCAGTAGACGGGACTTAGCTGGGGAGACCCAGTACTTC
TRBJ1-3 TRBV2 NA NA CASTRTRGNSGNTIYF TGTGCCAGCACCAGAACACGGGGAAACTCTGGAAACACCATATATTTT
TRBJ1-2 TRBV7-2 NA TRBD1 CASSLARGAGYTF TGTGCCAGCAGCTTAGCCAGGGGGGCTGGCTACACCTTC
TRBJ1-4 TRBV12-5 NA NA CASGLHDGGNEKLFF TGTGCTAGTGGCCTCCATGACGGGGGGAATGAAAAACTGTTTTTT